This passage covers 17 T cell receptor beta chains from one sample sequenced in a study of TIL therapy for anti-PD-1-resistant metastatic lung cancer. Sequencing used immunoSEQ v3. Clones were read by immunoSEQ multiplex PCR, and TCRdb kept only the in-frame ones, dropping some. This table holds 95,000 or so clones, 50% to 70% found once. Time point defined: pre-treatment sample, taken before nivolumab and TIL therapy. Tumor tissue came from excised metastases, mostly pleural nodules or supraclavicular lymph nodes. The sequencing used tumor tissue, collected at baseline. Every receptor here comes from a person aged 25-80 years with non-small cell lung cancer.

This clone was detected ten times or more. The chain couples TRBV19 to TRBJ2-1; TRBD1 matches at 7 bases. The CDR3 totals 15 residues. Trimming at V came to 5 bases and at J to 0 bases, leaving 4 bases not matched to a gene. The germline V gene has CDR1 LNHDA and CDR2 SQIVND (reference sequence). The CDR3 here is CASSLDRSSYNEQFF. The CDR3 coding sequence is TGTGCCAGTAGTTTGGACAGGAGCTCCTACAATGAGCAGTTCTTC. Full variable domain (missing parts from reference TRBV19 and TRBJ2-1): DGGITQSPKYLFRKEGQNVTLSCEQNLNHDAMYWYRQDPGQGLRLIYYSQIVNDFQKGDIAEGYSVSREKKESFPLTVTSAQKNPTAFYLCASSLDRSSYNEQFFGPGTRLTVL.

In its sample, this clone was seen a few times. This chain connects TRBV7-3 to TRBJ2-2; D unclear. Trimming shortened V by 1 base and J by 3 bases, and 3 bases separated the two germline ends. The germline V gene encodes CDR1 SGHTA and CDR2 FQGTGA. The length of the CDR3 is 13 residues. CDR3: CASSLRDTGELFF. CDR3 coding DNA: TGTGCCAGCAGCTTAAGGGACACCGGGGAGCTGTTTTTT.

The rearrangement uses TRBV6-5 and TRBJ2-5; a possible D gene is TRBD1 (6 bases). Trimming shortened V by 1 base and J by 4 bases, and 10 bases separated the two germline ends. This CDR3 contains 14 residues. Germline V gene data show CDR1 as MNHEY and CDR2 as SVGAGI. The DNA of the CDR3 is TGTGCCAGCAGTTACTTGGCAGGGGTAGAGACCCAGTACTTC. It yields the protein CASSYLAGVETQYF.

CDR3 sequence: CASSIEALGQGASNYGYTF. The CDR3 coding sequence is TGTGCCAGTAGTATAGAGGCCCTCGGACAGGGGGCTTCGAACTATGGCTACACCTTC. V usage is TRBV19 and J usage is TRBJ1-2, with TRBD1 matching 11 bases. With 0 bases clipped from V and 2 bases from J, the junction kept 11 bases outside the gene matches. CDR3 size: 19 residues. Germline loops: CDR1 LNHDA, CDR2 SQIVND (reference sequence).

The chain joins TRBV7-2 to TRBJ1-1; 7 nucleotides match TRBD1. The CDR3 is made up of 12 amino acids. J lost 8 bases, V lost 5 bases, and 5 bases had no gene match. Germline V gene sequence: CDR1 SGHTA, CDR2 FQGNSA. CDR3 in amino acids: CASSADRHEAFF. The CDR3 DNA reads TGTGCCAGCAGCGCGGACAGGCACGAAGCTTTCTTT.

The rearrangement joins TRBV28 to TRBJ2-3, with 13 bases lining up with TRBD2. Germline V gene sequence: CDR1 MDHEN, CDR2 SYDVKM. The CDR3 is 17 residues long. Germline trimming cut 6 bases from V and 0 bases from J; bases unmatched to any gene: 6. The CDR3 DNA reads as TGTGCCAGCAGCCTAGGGACTAGCGGGACGAGCACAGATACGCAGTATTTT. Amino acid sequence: CASSLGTSGTSTDTQYF.

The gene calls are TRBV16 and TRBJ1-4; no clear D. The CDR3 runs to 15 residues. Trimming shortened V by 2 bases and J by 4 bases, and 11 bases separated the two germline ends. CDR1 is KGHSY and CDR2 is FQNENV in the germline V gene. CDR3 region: CASSQMVGSNEKLFF. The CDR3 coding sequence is TGTGCCAGCAGCCAAATGGTGGGGAGTAATGAAAAACTGTTTTTT.

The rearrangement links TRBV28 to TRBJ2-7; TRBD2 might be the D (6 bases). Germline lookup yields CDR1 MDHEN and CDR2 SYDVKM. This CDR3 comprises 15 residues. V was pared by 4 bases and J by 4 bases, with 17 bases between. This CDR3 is CASSSLARPLYEQYF. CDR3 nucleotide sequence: TGTGCCAGCAGTTCTCTAGCGCGACCACTGTACGAGCAGTACTTC. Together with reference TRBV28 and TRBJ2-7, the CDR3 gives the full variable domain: DVKVTQSSRYLVKRTGEKVFLECVQDMDHENMFWYRQDPGLGLRLIYFSYDVKMKEKGDIPEGYSVSREKKERFSLILESASTNQTSMYLCASSSLARPLYEQYFGPGTRLTVT.

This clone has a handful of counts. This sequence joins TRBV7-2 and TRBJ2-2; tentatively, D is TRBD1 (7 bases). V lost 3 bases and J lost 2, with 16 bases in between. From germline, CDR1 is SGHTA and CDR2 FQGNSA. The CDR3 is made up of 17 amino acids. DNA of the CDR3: TGTGCCAGCAGCTTTCCACAGGGGACTCCAAACACCGGGGAGCTGTTTTTT. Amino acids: CASSFPQGTPNTGELFF.

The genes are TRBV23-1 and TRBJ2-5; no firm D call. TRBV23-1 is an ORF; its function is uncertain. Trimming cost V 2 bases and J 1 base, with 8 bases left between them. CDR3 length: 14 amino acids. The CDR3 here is CASSQRTVQETQYF. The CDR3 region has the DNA TGCGCCAGCAGTCAACGGACGGTCCAAGAGACCCAGTACTTC.

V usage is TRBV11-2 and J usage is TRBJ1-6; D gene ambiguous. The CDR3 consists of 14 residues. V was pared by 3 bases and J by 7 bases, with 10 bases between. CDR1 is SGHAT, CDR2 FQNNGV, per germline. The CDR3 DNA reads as TGTGCCAGCAGCTTTAGGACGGAGAATTCACCCCTCCACTTT. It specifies CASSFRTENSPLHF.

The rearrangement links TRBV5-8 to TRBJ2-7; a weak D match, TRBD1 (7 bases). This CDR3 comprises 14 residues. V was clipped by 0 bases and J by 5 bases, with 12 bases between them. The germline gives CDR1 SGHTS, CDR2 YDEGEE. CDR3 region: CASSLGTGGNEQYF. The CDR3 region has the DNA TGTGCCAGCAGCTTGGGGACAGGAGGGAACGAGCAGTACTTC.

The CDR3 sequence is CASSQDRAVLTDTQYF. CDR3 sequence (DNA): TGCGCCAGCAGCCAAGATAGGGCGGTCCTCACAGATACGCAGTATTTT. The gene calls are TRBV4-3 and TRBJ2-3; D unclear. Germline-derived CDR1 and CDR2 are LGHNA and YSLEER. Trimming took off 0 bases at V and 2 bases at J, with 12 bases between the two ends. This CDR3 has 16 amino acids.

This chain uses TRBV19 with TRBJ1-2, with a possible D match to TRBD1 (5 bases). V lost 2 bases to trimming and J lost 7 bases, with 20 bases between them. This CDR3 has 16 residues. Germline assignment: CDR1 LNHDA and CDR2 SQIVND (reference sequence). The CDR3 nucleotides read TGTGCCAGTAGTATAAACCAGGTACTGGGGCAAGTTGGCTACACCTTC. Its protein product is CASSINQVLGQVGYTF. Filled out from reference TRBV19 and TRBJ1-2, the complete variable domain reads DGGITQSPKYLFRKEGQNVTLSCEQNLNHDAMYWYRQDPGQGLRLIYYSQIVNDFQKGDIAEGYSVSREKKESFPLTVTSAQKNPTAFYLCASSINQVLGQVGYTFGSGTRLTVV.

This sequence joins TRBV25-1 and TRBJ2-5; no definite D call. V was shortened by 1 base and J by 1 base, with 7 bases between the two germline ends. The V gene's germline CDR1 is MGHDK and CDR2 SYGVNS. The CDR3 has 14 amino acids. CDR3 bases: TGTGCCAGCAGTGAATCCCACAGCCAAGAGACCCAGTACTTC. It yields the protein CASSESHSQETQYF.

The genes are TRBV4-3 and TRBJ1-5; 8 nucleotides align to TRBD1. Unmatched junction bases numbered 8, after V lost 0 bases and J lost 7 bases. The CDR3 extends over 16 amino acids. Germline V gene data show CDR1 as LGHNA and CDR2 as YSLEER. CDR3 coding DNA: TGCGCCAGCAGCCAAGATTACGACAGGGGTAGGCAGCCCCAGCATTTT. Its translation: CASSQDYDRGRQPQHF.

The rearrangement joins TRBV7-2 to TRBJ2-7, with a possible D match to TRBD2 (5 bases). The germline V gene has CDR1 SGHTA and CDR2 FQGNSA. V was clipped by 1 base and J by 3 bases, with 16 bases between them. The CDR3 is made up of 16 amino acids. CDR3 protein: CASSLGLERALYEQYF. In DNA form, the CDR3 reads TGTGCCAGCAGCTTAGGTCTCGAGAGGGCCCTCTACGAGCAGTACTTC.